Shown below are 29 T cell receptor beta chains from a single sample sequenced in a study of blood T cell repertoires in COVID-19. Method: immunoSEQ multiplex PCR; TCRdb's copy keeps in-frame clones and lacks some. The sample consists of roughly 670,000 clones, 80% to 90% of them appearing once. The sample taken for sequencing was peripheral blood. The source of these receptors is a woman aged 18 to 35 with acute or convalescent COVID-19.

The V gene is TRBV9, the J gene TRBJ1-5, with D unresolved. Trimming shortened V by 3 bases and J by 4 bases, and 14 bases separated the two germline ends. Germline V lookup: CDR1 SGDLS, CDR2 YYNGEE. The CDR3 is 15 residues long. The CDR3 sequence: CASSAKPGGNQPQHF. The CDR3 region has the DNA TGTGCCAGCAGCGCGAAACCAGGTGGTAATCAGCCCCAGCATTTT. Looking up the rest from reference TRBV9 and TRBJ1-5 gives the full variable domain: DSGVTQTPKHLITATGQRVTLRCSPRSGDLSVYWYQQSLDQGLQFLIQYYNGEERAKGNILERFSAQQFPDLHSELNLSSLELGDSALYFCASSAKPGGNQPQHFGDGTRLSIL.

The chain has TRBV5-1 and TRBJ1-3, with a weak D call TRBD1 (6 bases). Germline-derived CDR1 and CDR2 are SGHRS and YFSETQ. Trimming stripped 4 bases from V and 1 base from J, with 15 bases between. CDR3 size: 16 residues. The CDR3: CASSPGGARSGNTIYF. The CDR3 region has the DNA TGCGCCAGCAGCCCGGGGGGGGCAAGGTCTGGAAACACCATATATTTT.

The J gene is TRBJ2-7, the V gene TRBV24-1, with a weak D call TRBD1 (5 bases). The germline CDR1 and CDR2 sequences are KGHDR and SFDVKD. Trimming cost V 4 bases and J 2 bases, with 8 bases left between them. The CDR3 is 13 amino acids. The CDR3 DNA follows: TGTGCCACCAGTGACCCACAGGCCTACGAGCAGTACTTC. It encodes CATSDPQAYEQYF.

The chain recombines TRBV19 with TRBJ1-2; D gene uncertain. The CDR3 runs 11 residues. Germline assignment: CDR1 LNHDA and CDR2 SQIVND (reference sequence). Trimming removed 8 bases at V and 7 bases at J, with 11 bases between. CDR3 amino acids: CASRVRLGYTF. The CDR3 nucleotides are TGTGCCAGTCGTGTCAGGCTTGGCTACACCTTC.

This clone was picked up one time. Here the CDR3 DNA reads TGCGCCAGCAGCTTGGCAGGGGCCCAATTCGAGACCCAGTACTTC. Its protein product is CASSLAGAQFETQYF. The chain uses TRBV5-1 and TRBJ2-5; possibly TRBD1 for D (6 bases). The V gene lost 0 bases and the J gene lost 5 bases, with 14 bases spanning the gap. The CDR3 has 15 amino acids. Germline V lookup: CDR1 SGHRS, CDR2 YFSETQ. The full variable domain, completed using reference TRBV5-1 and TRBJ2-5, is KAGVTQTPRYLIKTRGQQVTLSCSPISGHRSVSWYQQTPGQGLQFLFEYFSETQRNKGNFPGRFSGRQFSNSRSEMNVSTLELGDSALYLCASSLAGAQFETQYFGPGTRLLVL.

The chain employs TRBV3-1 (or the pseudogene TRBV3-2) and TRBJ1-1; 7 bases are a match to TRBD1. With 7 bases clipped from V and 5 bases from J, the junction kept 7 bases outside the gene matches. This CDR3 spans 13 amino acids. The V gene's germline CDR1 is LGHDT and CDR2 YNNKEL (reference sequence). CDR3 in amino acids: CASTRGGRTEAFF. The DNA of the CDR3 is TGTGCCAGCACTCGAGGGGGCAGGACTGAAGCTTTCTTT.

The rearrangement links TRBV4-1 to TRBJ2-3, with 10 bases identical to TRBD1. The germline V gene encodes CDR1 MGHRA and CDR2 YSYEKL. The CDR3 extends over 15 amino acids. The V gene end was trimmed by 4 bases and the J gene end by 5 bases; junction bases not matched to a gene: 6. CDR3 residues: CASSRLGTGVDTQYF. CDR3 nucleotide sequence: TGCGCCAGCAGCCGACTAGGGACAGGGGTAGATACGCAGTATTTT.

The gene calls are TRBV5-1 and TRBJ1-6, with 8 bases that match TRBD1. The trim removed 0 bases at V and 10 bases at J, leaving 6 bases unmatched. This CDR3 is built from 15 residues. Germline CDR1 reads SGHRS; CDR2 reads YFSETQ. The chain's CDR3 is CASSLVGQGRSPLHF. The CDR3 region has the DNA TGCGCCAGCAGCTTGGTCGGACAGGGACGATCACCCCTCCACTTT.

The rearrangement uses TRBV7-9 and TRBJ1-2, with 8 bases fitting TRBD1. From germline, CDR1 is SEHNR and CDR2 FQNEAQ (reference sequence). Trimming cost V 5 bases and J 6 bases; bases outside gene matches: 8. The CDR3 totals 14 residues. The CDR3 protein is CASSPTATGDGYTF. CDR3 DNA: TGTGCCAGCAGCCCCACCGCGACAGGGGATGGCTACACCTTC.

At least ten counts were recorded for this clone. The chain carries TRBV6-2 or TRBV6-3 and TRBJ1-1, with 8 bases that match TRBD1. The ends lost 6 bases at V and 1 base at J; junction bases unmatched: 10. CDR1 is MNHEY, CDR2 SVGEGT, per germline. This CDR3 is built from 16 residues. This chain's CDR3 is CASSPEGGTGNTEAFF. The CDR3 bases are TGTGCCAGCAGCCCTGAGGGGGGGACAGGGAACACTGAAGCTTTCTTT.

The chain couples TRBV4-3 to TRBJ2-3, with 7 bases lining up with TRBD1. The length of the CDR3 is 14 residues. V dropped 0 bases and J dropped 4; count of bases not matched to a gene: 1. Germline V gene sequence: CDR1 LGHNA, CDR2 YSLEER. This CDR3 is CASSQEQGADTQYF. CDR3 sequence (DNA): TGCGCCAGCAGCCAAGAGCAGGGGGCAGATACGCAGTATTTT.

This clone was recorded only once. J is TRBJ2-2 and V is TRBV5-1, with D perhaps matching TRBD2 (5 bases). Germline values: CDR1 SGHRS, CDR2 YFSETQ. V gave up 2 bases and J gave up 8 bases, with 19 bases separating them. The CDR3 is 16 amino acids. CDR3 nucleotide sequence: TGCGCCAGCAGCTTAAACGGGGTATCGGGTGCGGGGGAGCTGTTTTTT. Its translation: CASSLNGVSGAGELFF.

The rearrangement links TRBV4-3 to TRBJ1-4; the D is unclear. In germline, CDR1 is LGHNA, CDR2 YSLEER. The CDR3 runs 14 residues. Between the trimmed V and J ends, which lost 0 bases and 8 bases, there was a span of 10 bases. The chain's CDR3 is CASSQDIYGEKLFF. The CDR3 bases are TGCGCCAGCAGCCAAGATATTTACGGGGAAAAACTGTTTTTT.

The chain carries TRBV18 and TRBJ1-1, with D maybe TRBD1 (6 bases). The CDR3 length is 15 residues. V lost 2 bases and J lost 1, with 11 bases in between. The germline CDR1 and CDR2 sequences are KGHSH and LQKENI. The CDR3 nucleotides read TGTGCCAGCTCACCAAGGGGGTACCAGAACACTGAAGCTTTCTTT. It yields the protein CASSPRGYQNTEAFF.

This rearrangement joins TRBV7-8 to TRBJ1-1, with 10 bases identical to TRBD1. Per germline, CDR1 SGHVS and CDR2 FQNEAQ. This CDR3 has 15 residues. Trimming at V came to 5 bases and at J to 5 bases, leaving 8 bases not matched to a gene. The CDR3 DNA reads TGTGCCAGCAGCGACCAGACAGGGGGCCTAACTGAAGCTTTCTTT. Protein product: CASSDQTGGLTEAFF.

This clone has just one count. This chain connects TRBV3-1 (or the pseudogene TRBV3-2) to TRBJ1-2; 7 bases agree with TRBD1. J gave up 5 bases and V 7 bases, and 7 bases lay outside the gene matches. Per germline, CDR1 LGHDT and CDR2 YNNKEL (reference sequence). The CDR3 spans 13 residues. CDR3 DNA sequence: TGTGCCAGCACCAGGGGGACGCTGTATGGCTACACCTTC. The encoded protein is CASTRGTLYGYTF.

The chain carries TRBV7-2 and TRBJ1-5, with a possible D match to TRBD1 (5 bases). V lost 4 bases and J 6 bases, leaving 13 bases between the germline ends. Germline V gene sequence: CDR1 SGHTA, CDR2 FQGNSA. This CDR3 region has 14 residues. The CDR3 protein is CASSSPRVGQPQHF. The CDR3, as DNA: TGTGCCAGCAGCTCCCCCAGGGTAGGTCAGCCCCAGCATTTT.

J is TRBJ1-5 and V is TRBV11-2, with 8 bases identical to TRBD1. The junction had 5 bases not matched to a gene; V was cut back by 1 base and J by 6 bases. This CDR3 region has 15 residues. Germline CDR1 SGHAT, CDR2 FQNNGV. The CDR3 nucleotides read TGTGCCAGCAGCTTAGCGGCAGGGGGCGGTCAGCCCCAGCATTTT. It translates to CASSLAAGGGQPQHF.

This clone was observed once. The V call is TRBV19, the J call TRBJ2-7, with a possible D match to TRBD1 (5 bases). The CDR3 spans 15 residues. V gave up 4 bases and J gave up 2 bases, with 15 bases separating them. Per germline, CDR1 LNHDA and CDR2 SQIVND (reference sequence). The CDR3 bases are TGTGCCAGTAGTACAGGGTTCGCGTGGCCCTACGAGCAGTACTTC. Its protein is CASSTGFAWPYEQYF.

V is TRBV29-1 and J is TRBJ2-6; no firm D call. Trimming took 4 bases from V and 2 from J, leaving 15 bases between them. The length of the CDR3 is 16 residues. In germline, CDR1 is SQVTM, CDR2 ANQGSEA. CDR3 coding DNA: TGCAGCGTTGGGCACCTCACAAGAACTGGGGCCAACGTCCTGACTTTC. Its protein is CSVGHLTRTGANVLTF.

The chain links TRBV4-1 to TRBJ2-1; possibly TRBD1 for D (5 bases). Per the germline V gene, CDR1 is MGHRA and CDR2 is YSYEKL. V dropped 4 bases and J dropped 8 bases, with 15 bases sitting between them. The CDR3 covers 14 residues. CDR3 in amino acids: CASSLGHPRYEQFF. The CDR3 region has the DNA TGCGCCAGCAGCCTAGGACACCCTCGGTATGAGCAGTTCTTC.

The chain carries TRBV5-1 and TRBJ2-1; possibly TRBD1 for D (5 bases). V was shortened by 1 base and J by 0 bases, with 11 bases between the two germline ends. CDR1 is SGHRS and CDR2 is YFSETQ in the germline V gene. The CDR3 spans 16 residues. CDR3 in DNA: TGCGCCAGCAGCTTGCTGTCAGACAGCTCCTACAATGAGCAGTTCTTC. Encoded protein: CASSLLSDSSYNEQFF.

This clone was seen once. The chain recombines TRBV27 with TRBJ1-2, with D possibly being TRBD1 (5 bases). Germline-derived CDR1 and CDR2 are MNHEY and SMNVEV (reference sequence). The CDR3 contains 12 residues. The V gene lost 7 bases and the J gene lost 7 bases, with 13 bases spanning the gap. The CDR3 region is CASKGIEAGYTF. CDR3 sequence (DNA): TGTGCCAGCAAGGGGATTGAGGCTGGCTACACCTTC.

This clone occurred a few times. V and J are TRBV21-1 and TRBJ1-2; the DNA was not compared with TRBD1, the D call given in the table. TRBV21-1 is recorded as a pseudogene. CDR3 length: 14 residues. The CDR3 protein is CASSKDRGCSGYTF. The CDR3 DNA follows: TGTGCCAGCAGCAAGGACAGGGGTTGTAGTGGCTACACCTTC.

V gene TRBV10-3 combines with J gene TRBJ1-2; D is uncertain. The CDR3 is made up of 13 amino acids. Germline V gene sequence: CDR1 ENHRY, CDR2 SYGVKD. V lost 6 bases to trimming and J lost 7 bases, with 15 bases between them. The CDR3 coding sequence is TGTGCCATCAGGACCCGGCCTCGGGGTGGCTACACCTTC. It codes for CAIRTRPRGGYTF.

With regard to this clone: Other DNA sequences from this sample encode an identical CDR3 as well. The chain recombines TRBV11-2 with TRBJ2-7; no clear D. Trimming pared 1 base from V and 4 bases from J, leaving 2 bases between. Germline V gives CDR1 SGHAT, CDR2 FQNNGV. This CDR3 spans 11 amino acids. The chain's CDR3 is CASSLAYEQYF. The CDR3 bases are TGTGCCAGCAGCTTAGCTTACGAGCAGTACTTC.

The CDR3 sequence: CASSPPGVMNTEAFF. As DNA, the CDR3 is TGTGCCAGCAGCCCCCCGGGGGTCATGAACACTGAAGCTTTCTTT. V is TRBV11-2 and J is TRBJ1-1, with a weak D call TRBD1 (5 bases). Trimming removed 5 bases from V and 0 bases from J, with 13 bases in between. This CDR3 comprises 15 residues. Germline V gene lookup returns CDR1 SGHAT and CDR2 FQNNGV. Together with reference TRBV11-2 and TRBJ1-1, the CDR3 gives the full variable domain: EAGVAQSPRYKIIEKRQSVAFWCNPISGHATLYWYQQILGQGPKLLIQFQNNGVVDDSQLPKDRFSAERLKGVDSTLKIQPAKLEDSAVYLCASSPPGVMNTEAFFGQGTRLTVV.

This chain uses TRBV24-1 with TRBJ1-2, with D perhaps matching TRBD1 (5 bases). There are 13 residues in the CDR3. Deletions cut 1 base from V and 7 bases from J, with 9 bases between. Looked up from germline, CDR1 is KGHDR and CDR2 is SFDVKD. The CDR3 DNA follows: TGTGCCACCAGTGATTTTCGGGGGATTGGCTACACCTTC. Protein: CATSDFRGIGYTF.

V and J are TRBV3-1 (or the pseudogene TRBV3-2) and TRBJ1-2; D remains unclear. This CDR3 is 13 amino acids long. Trimming left V 4 bases short and J 8 bases short, with 14 bases between. Germline assignment: CDR1 LGHDT and CDR2 YNNKEL (reference sequence). CDR3 amino acids: CASSPVQPGGYTF. As DNA, the CDR3 is TGTGCCAGCAGCCCTGTACAGCCGGGAGGCTACACCTTC.